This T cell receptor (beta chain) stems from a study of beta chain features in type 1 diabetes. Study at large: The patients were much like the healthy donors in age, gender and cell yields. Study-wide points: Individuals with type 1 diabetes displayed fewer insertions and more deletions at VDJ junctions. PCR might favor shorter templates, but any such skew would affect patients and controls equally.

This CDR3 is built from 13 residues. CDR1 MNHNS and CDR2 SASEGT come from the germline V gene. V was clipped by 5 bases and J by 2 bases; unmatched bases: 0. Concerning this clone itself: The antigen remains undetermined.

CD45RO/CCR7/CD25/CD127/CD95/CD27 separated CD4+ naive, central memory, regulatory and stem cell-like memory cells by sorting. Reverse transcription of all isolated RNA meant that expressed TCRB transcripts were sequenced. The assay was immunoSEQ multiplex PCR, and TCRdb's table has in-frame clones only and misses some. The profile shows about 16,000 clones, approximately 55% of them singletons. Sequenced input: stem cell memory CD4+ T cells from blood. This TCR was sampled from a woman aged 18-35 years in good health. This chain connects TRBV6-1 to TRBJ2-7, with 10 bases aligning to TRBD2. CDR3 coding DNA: TGTGCCAGCAGTCTAGCGGGAGCCTACGAGCAGTACTTC. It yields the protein CASSLAGAYEQYF.